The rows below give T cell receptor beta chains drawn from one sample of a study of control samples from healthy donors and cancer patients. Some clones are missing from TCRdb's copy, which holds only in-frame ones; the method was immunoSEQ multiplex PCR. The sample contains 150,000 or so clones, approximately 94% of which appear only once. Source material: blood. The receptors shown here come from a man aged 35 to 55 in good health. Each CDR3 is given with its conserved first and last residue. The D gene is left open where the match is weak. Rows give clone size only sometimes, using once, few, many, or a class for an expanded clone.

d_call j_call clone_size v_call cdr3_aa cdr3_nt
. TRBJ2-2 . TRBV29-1 CSVEVSDSGELFF TGCAGCGTTGAAGTATCAGATTCGGGGGAGCTGTTTTTT
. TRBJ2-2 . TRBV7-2 CASSLFFPRGGGELFF TGTGCCAGCAGCTTGTTTTTCCCCCGAGGAGGCGGGGAGCTGTTTTTT
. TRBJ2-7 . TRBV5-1 CASSLALGSVQYF TGCGCCAGCAGCTTGGCCCTTGGGAGCGTGCAGTACTTC
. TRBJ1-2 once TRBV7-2 CASSARTGSGYGYTF TGTGCCAGCAGCGCCCGGACGGGAAGTGGGTATGGCTACACCTTC
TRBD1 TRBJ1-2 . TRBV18 CASSQDRGLIYGYTF TGTGCCAGCTCACAAGACAGGGGGCTGATCTATGGCTACACCTTC
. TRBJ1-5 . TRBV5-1 CASSLEGGSNQPQHF TGCGCCAGCAGCTTGGAGGGGGGTAGCAATCAGCCCCAGCATTTT
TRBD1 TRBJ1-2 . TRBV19 CASSPWDRGDGYGYTF TGTGCCAGTAGTCCCTGGGACAGGGGAGACGGCTATGGCTACACCTTC
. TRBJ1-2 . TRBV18 CASSPPGVDYGYTF TGTGCCAGCTCACCTCCGGGGGTCGACTATGGCTACACCTTC
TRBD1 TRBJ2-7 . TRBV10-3 CAISAGGLSYEQYF TGTGCCATCAGCGCAGGGGGCCTCTCCTACGAGCAGTACTTC
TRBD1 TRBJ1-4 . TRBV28 CATSTRQGDEKLFF TGTGCCACTTCAACGAGACAGGGGGATGAAAAACTGTTTTTT
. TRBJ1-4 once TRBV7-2 CASSQRGGSEKLFF TGTGCCAGCAGCCAAAGGGGAGGGAGTGAAAAACTGTTTTTT
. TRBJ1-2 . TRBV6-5 CASSMTDSGYTF TGTGCCAGCAGTATGACAGACTCTGGCTACACCTTC
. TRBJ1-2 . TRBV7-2 CASSLGSGEYGYTF TGTGCCAGCAGCTTAGGTTCAGGGGAGTATGGCTACACCTTC
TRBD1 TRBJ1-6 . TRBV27 CASSLGAGTENSPLHF TGTGCCAGCAGTTTAGGGGCCGGGACAGAGAATTCACCCCTCCACTTT
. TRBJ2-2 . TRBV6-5 CASSSRGSGTGELFF TGTGCCAGCAGCTCAAGGGGGTCTGGCACCGGGGAGCTGTTTTTT
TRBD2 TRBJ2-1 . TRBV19 CASTPLGSSGGSSYNEQFF TGTGCCAGTACCCCTCTAGGGAGCTCGGGCGGGAGCTCCTACAATGAGCAGTTCTTC
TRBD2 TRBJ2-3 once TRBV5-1 CASSPPTSGGRTDTQYF TGCGCCAGCAGCCCGCCCACTAGCGGGGGTAGAACAGATACGCAGTATTTT